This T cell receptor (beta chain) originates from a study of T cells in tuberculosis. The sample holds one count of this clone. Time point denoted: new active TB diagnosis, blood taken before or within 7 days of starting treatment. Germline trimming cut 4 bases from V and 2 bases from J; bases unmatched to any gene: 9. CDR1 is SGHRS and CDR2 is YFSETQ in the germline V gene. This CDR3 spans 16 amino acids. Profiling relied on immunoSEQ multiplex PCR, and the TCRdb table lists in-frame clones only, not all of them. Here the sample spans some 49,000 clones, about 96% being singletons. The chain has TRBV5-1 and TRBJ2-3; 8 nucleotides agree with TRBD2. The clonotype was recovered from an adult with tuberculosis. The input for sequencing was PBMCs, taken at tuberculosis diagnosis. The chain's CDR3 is CASSGPLAGPTDTQYF. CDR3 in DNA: TGCGCCAGCAGCGGTCCTCTAGCGGGCCCCACAGATACGCAGTATTTT. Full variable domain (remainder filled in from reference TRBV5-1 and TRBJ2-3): KAGVTQTPRYLIKTRGQQVTLSCSPISGHRSVSWYQQTPGQGLQFLFEYFSETQRNKGNFPGRFSGRQFSNSRSEMNVSTLELGDSALYLCASSGPLAGPTDTQYFGPGTRLTVL.